These 25 T cell receptor beta chains were sequenced from one sample in a study of response to subunit inactivated influenza vaccine. TCRdb re-called the RT-PCR reads through MiXCR, storing one row per CDR3 protein. The sample comprises some 600,000 distinct CDR3 sequences, approximately 14% of which are singletons, and 6% to 9.5% rests with the top ten. The sample was PBMCs from blood, taken 14 to 15 days before vaccination. Source of these receptors: a middle-aged man who received an inactivated influenza vaccine.

The table lists this clonotype with many counts. The chain joins TRBV4-3 to TRBJ1-2, with D maybe TRBD1 (6 bases). This CDR3 is 13 amino acids long. Trimming took 0 bases from V and 6 from J, leaving 8 bases between them. Germline V gives CDR1 LGHNA, CDR2 YSLEER. The CDR3, as DNA: TGCGCCAGCAGCCAAGATCGGGGGCATGGCTACACCTTC. Translated: CASSQDRGHGYTF.

The chain recombines TRBV20-1 with TRBJ1-4; D unresolved. V lost 0 bases and J lost 4, with 9 bases in between. This CDR3 is 14 amino acids long. The V gene's germline CDR1 is DFQATT and CDR2 SNEGSKA (reference sequence). DNA for the CDR3: TGCAGTGCTAGAGAATTAGGGAGTAATGAAAAACTGTTTTTT. Its translation: CSARELGSNEKLFF.

The chain has TRBV7-9 and TRBJ2-1; 8 bases fit TRBD2. The CDR3 is 15 residues long. The V gene's germline CDR1 is SEHNR and CDR2 FQNEAQ (reference sequence). V was clipped by 2 bases and J by 3 bases; unmatched bases: 3. As DNA, the CDR3 is TGTGCCAGCAGCTTAACTAGCGGACTCTACAATGAGCAGTTCTTC. This translates into CASSLTSGLYNEQFF.

This clonotype was counted a few times. This chain links TRBV5-1 with TRBJ2-1, with 13 bases matching TRBD2. V lost 4 bases, J lost 10 bases, and 11 bases stayed unmatched. This CDR3 comprises 16 residues. Germline V gene lookup returns CDR1 SGHRS and CDR2 YFSETQ. For the CDR3, the DNA is TGCGCCAGCAGCCCCCCCGGACTAGCGGGAGTGGGGGAGCAGTTCTTC. It is translated as CASSPPGLAGVGEQFF.

The V gene is TRBV5-1, the J gene TRBJ1-2; D might be TRBD1 (6 bases). The CDR3 spans 12 residues. CDR1 SGHRS and CDR2 YFSETQ come from the germline V gene. V was clipped by 2 bases and J by 6 bases, with 8 bases between them. CDR3 region: CASSLNRDGYTF. Written as DNA, the CDR3 is TGCGCCAGCAGCTTAAACAGGGATGGCTACACCTTC. Looking up the rest from reference TRBV5-1 and TRBJ1-2 gives the full variable domain: KAGVTQTPRYLIKTRGQQVTLSCSPISGHRSVSWYQQTPGQGLQFLFEYFSETQRNKGNFPGRFSGRQFSNSRSEMNVSTLELGDSALYLCASSLNRDGYTFGSGTRLTVV.

This chain uses TRBV12-2 with TRBJ1-5. TRBV12-2 is a pseudogene locus. This CDR3 is 16 amino acids long. As DNA, the CDR3 is TGTGCAAGTCGCTTAGCGACGGTGAATAGCAATCAGCCCCAGCATTTT. Residues: CASRLATVNSNQPQHF.

The chain combines TRBV5-1 with TRBJ2-1, with 8 bases lining up with TRBD2. Germline CDR1 and CDR2: SGHRS and YFSETQ. The CDR3 spans 15 residues. The V and J ends lost 4 bases and 0 bases, in that order; junction bases with no gene match: 3. For the CDR3, the DNA is TGCGCCAGCAGCGGAGCGGGAGCCTCCTACAATGAGCAGTTCTTC. Its translation is CASSGAGASYNEQFF. Supplemented by reference TRBV5-1 and TRBJ2-1, the full variable domain reads KAGVTQTPRYLIKTRGQQVTLSCSPISGHRSVSWYQQTPGQGLQFLFEYFSETQRNKGNFPGRFSGRQFSNSRSEMNVSTLELGDSALYLCASSGAGASYNEQFFGPGTRLTVL.

This clonotype showed up just a few times. The rearrangement uses TRBV4-3 and TRBJ2-3, with a weak D call TRBD2 (5 bases). The germline CDR1 and CDR2 sequences are LGHNA and YSLEER. The CDR3 totals 17 residues. V dropped 0 bases and J dropped 0 bases, with 13 bases sitting between them. The CDR3 nucleotides are TGCGCCAGCAGCCAAGACCTCGGGGATCCTAGCACAGATACGCAGTATTTT. This gives the protein CASSQDLGDPSTDTQYF.

Ten or more counts support this clonotype. V and J are TRBV7-2 and TRBJ2-2; 8 positions match TRBD2. V lost 2 bases, J lost 5 bases, and 4 bases stayed unmatched. Germline values: CDR1 SGHTA, CDR2 FQGNSA. The CDR3 has 15 residues. In DNA, the CDR3 is TGTGCCAGCAGCTTATCGCGCGGGGGGACCGGGGAGCTGTTTTTT. This translates into CASSLSRGGTGELFF. Drawing the rest from reference TRBV7-2 and TRBJ2-2, the complete variable domain is GAGVSQSPSNKVTEKGKDVELRCDPISGHTALYWYRQSLGQGLEFLIYFQGNSAPDKSGLPSDRFSAERTGGSVSTLTIQRTQQEDSAVYLCASSLSRGGTGELFFGEGSRLTVL.

The table lists this clonotype with a few counts. This sequence joins TRBV7-6 and TRBJ2-1, with 14 bases that match TRBD2. CDR3 size: 17 residues. Germline CDR1 SGHVS, CDR2 FNYEAQ. V shed 1 base and J 3 bases; nucleotides not matched to a gene: 2. In DNA, the CDR3 is TGTGCCAGCAGCTTAGGGACTAGCGGGAGGCGCTACAATGAGCAGTTCTTC. This codes for CASSLGTSGRRYNEQFF. The full variable domain, rest sourced from reference TRBV7-6 and TRBJ2-1, is GAGVSQSPRYKVTKRGQDVALRCDPISGHVSLYWYRQALGQGPEFLTYFNYEAQQDKSGLPNDRFSAERPEGSISTLTIQRTEQRDSAMYRCASSLGTSGRRYNEQFFGPGTRLTVL.

This clonotype was detected a few times. This chain joins TRBV10-3 and TRBJ2-2; no clear D gene. This CDR3 contains 12 residues. Trimming left V 6 bases short and J 8 bases short, with 10 bases between. From germline, CDR1 is ENHRY and CDR2 SYGVKD. The CDR3, as DNA: TGTGCCATCAGCCTAGGCTCTGGGGAGCTGTTTTTT. Residues: CAISLGSGELFF.

This clonotype was observed many times. The rearrangement joins TRBV28 to TRBJ2-1, with 9 bases fitting TRBD2. The CDR3 contains 17 residues. CDR1 and CDR2 (germline): MDHEN, SYDVKM. Trimming cost V 6 bases and J 0 bases; bases outside gene matches: 9. The CDR3 protein is CASSLLPSGNSYNEQFF. DNA for the CDR3: TGTGCCAGCAGCCTCCTGCCTAGCGGGAACTCCTACAATGAGCAGTTCTTC. The whole variable domain, remainder taken from reference TRBV28 and TRBJ2-1, is DVKVTQSSRYLVKRTGEKVFLECVQDMDHENMFWYRQDPGLGLRLIYFSYDVKMKEKGDIPEGYSVSREKKERFSLILESASTNQTSMYLCASSLLPSGNSYNEQFFGPGTRLTVL.

The sample holds a few counts of this clonotype. The chain is built from TRBV12-3 or TRBV12-4 and TRBJ2-2; possible D gene TRBD2, 5 bases. The germline V and J ends were trimmed by 2 bases and 7 bases, with 11 bases remaining between them. CDR3 length: 14 amino acids. This CDR3 is CASSLSTGIGELFF. CDR3 DNA: TGTGCCAGCAGTTTAAGCACGGGAATCGGGGAGCTGTTTTTT.

The chain couples TRBV2 to TRBJ1-1; D is perhaps TRBD1 (6 bases). CDR1 and CDR2 from the germline V gene are SNHLY and FYNNEI. The CDR3 is made up of 13 amino acids. V was clipped by 5 bases and J by 5 bases, with 12 bases between them. The CDR3 spells CASSQGTRTEAFF. In nucleotides, the CDR3 is TGTGCCAGCAGTCAGGGGACCCGGACTGAAGCTTTCTTT.

The V call is TRBV4-2, the J call TRBJ2-5, with D perhaps matching TRBD1 (6 bases). V shed 4 bases and J shed 5 bases, with 14 bases lying between them. Germline CDR1 and CDR2: LGHNA and YNFKEQ. The CDR3 covers 14 residues. CDR3 in amino acids: CASSRGTSKETQYF. The CDR3 DNA is TGTGCCAGCAGCCGGGGGACATCCAAGGAGACCCAGTACTTC.

The chain has TRBV29-1 and TRBJ2-5; TRBD1 agrees at 7 bases. The CDR3 has 12 amino acids. J lost 4 bases, V lost 6 bases, and 5 bases had no gene match. Germline assignment: CDR1 SQVTM and CDR2 ANQGSEA. The CDR3 DNA reads as TGCAGCGTAGTACAGGGGTCAGAGACCCAGTACTTC. Translating it yields CSVVQGSETQYF.

This clonotype was seen ten or more times. This chain joins TRBV7-2 and TRBJ2-4; D possibly corresponds to TRBD1 (5 bases). The CDR3 has 17 residues. V shed 0 bases and J shed 0 bases, with 12 bases lying between them. CDR1 and CDR2 (germline): SGHTA, FQGNSA. The CDR3 DNA follows: TGTGCCAGCAGCTTAGCGCAGGGCCAGGGAGCCAAAAACATTCAGTACTTC. This codes for CASSLAQGQGAKNIQYF.

In its sample, this clonotype was seen a few times. This chain uses TRBV2 with TRBJ1-5; a weak D match, TRBD1 (6 bases). Germline CDR1 reads SNHLY; CDR2 reads FYNNEI. V was shortened by 3 bases and J by 7 bases, with 10 bases between the two germline ends. This CDR3 comprises 13 residues. CDR3 coding DNA: TGTGCCAGCAGTGAGGGGGCTGGACAGCCCCAGCATTTT. Its protein is CASSEGAGQPQHF. Filled out from reference TRBV2 and TRBJ1-5, the complete variable domain reads EPEVTQTPSHQVTQMGQEVILRCVPISNHLYFYWYRQILGQKVEFLVSFYNNEISEKSEIFDDQFSVERPDGSNFTLKIRSTKLEDSAMYFCASSEGAGQPQHFGDGTRLSIL.

This clonotype was counted ten times or more. The chain joins TRBV5-1 to TRBJ2-5; D remains ambiguous. Per germline, CDR1 SGHRS and CDR2 YFSETQ. The V gene lost 3 bases and the J gene lost 5 bases, with 17 bases spanning the gap. The CDR3 has 15 residues. Here the CDR3 reads CASSYSGPSRETQYF. DNA for the CDR3: TGCGCCAGCAGCTACTCCGGGCCAAGTAGGGAGACCCAGTACTTC.

This chain connects TRBV7-9 to TRBJ2-3; 10 bases match TRBD2. Germline V lookup: CDR1 SEHNR, CDR2 FQNEAQ (reference sequence). Trimming at V came to 0 bases and at J to 0 bases, leaving 3 bases not matched to a gene. The CDR3 has 17 amino acids. The CDR3 loop reads CASSLAETSGSTDTQYF. Written as DNA, the CDR3 is TGTGCCAGCAGCTTAGCGGAGACTAGCGGGAGCACAGATACGCAGTATTTT.

This sequence joins TRBV7-6 and TRBJ2-1; 10 nucleotides match TRBD1. J gave up 2 bases and V 2 bases, and 3 bases lay outside the gene matches. Germline V gene lookup returns CDR1 SGHVS and CDR2 FNYEAQ. The CDR3 is made up of 16 amino acids. CDR3 sequence: CASSLLTGGAYNEQFF. The CDR3 coding sequence is TGTGCCAGCAGCTTACTGACAGGGGGCGCCTACAATGAGCAGTTCTTC.

This clonotype was recorded many times. The rearrangement joins TRBV4-2 to TRBJ1-2, with D maybe TRBD1 (6 bases). The V and J ends lost 3 bases and 4 bases respectively, with 21 bases between them. CDR3 length: 17 residues. Germline loops: CDR1 LGHNA, CDR2 YNFKEQ. The CDR3, as DNA: TGTGCCAGCAGCCAGTCCTGGGGGCTATGGGCGAGCTATGGCTACACCTTC. Amino acids: CASSQSWGLWASYGYTF.

This clonotype was found a few times. The chain has TRBV7-4 and TRBJ2-4; 9 bases agree with TRBD2. The trim removed 7 bases at V and 0 bases at J, leaving 13 bases unmatched. Germline V gene data show CDR1 as SGHVT and CDR2 as SQSDAQ. The CDR3 totals 18 residues. The CDR3 DNA follows: TGTGCCAGCACCACGCGGGCGGGAGGGGCCCTAGCCAAAAACATTCAGTACTTC. Its protein is CASTTRAGGALAKNIQYF.

In this sample, this clonotype turned up a few times. J is TRBJ2-1 and V is TRBV27, with 9 bases identical to TRBD1. V dropped 7 bases and J dropped 2; count of bases not matched to a gene: 6. This CDR3 spans 15 amino acids. CDR1 MNHEY and CDR2 SMNVEV come from the germline V gene (reference sequence). CDR3 sequence reads: CASTTGTGTYNEQFF. The CDR3 region has the DNA TGTGCCAGCACAACCGGGACAGGGACCTACAATGAGCAGTTCTTC.

Many counts were recorded for this clonotype. The chain recombines TRBV12-3 or TRBV12-4 with TRBJ2-2; 7 nucleotides line up with TRBD1. The V segment lost 1 base and the J segment 4 bases; nucleotides outside the gene matches: 6. There are 16 residues in the CDR3. The CDR3 region is CASSLDRTGATGELFF. The CDR3 coding sequence is TGTGCCAGCAGTTTAGATCGGACAGGTGCCACCGGGGAGCTGTTTTTT.